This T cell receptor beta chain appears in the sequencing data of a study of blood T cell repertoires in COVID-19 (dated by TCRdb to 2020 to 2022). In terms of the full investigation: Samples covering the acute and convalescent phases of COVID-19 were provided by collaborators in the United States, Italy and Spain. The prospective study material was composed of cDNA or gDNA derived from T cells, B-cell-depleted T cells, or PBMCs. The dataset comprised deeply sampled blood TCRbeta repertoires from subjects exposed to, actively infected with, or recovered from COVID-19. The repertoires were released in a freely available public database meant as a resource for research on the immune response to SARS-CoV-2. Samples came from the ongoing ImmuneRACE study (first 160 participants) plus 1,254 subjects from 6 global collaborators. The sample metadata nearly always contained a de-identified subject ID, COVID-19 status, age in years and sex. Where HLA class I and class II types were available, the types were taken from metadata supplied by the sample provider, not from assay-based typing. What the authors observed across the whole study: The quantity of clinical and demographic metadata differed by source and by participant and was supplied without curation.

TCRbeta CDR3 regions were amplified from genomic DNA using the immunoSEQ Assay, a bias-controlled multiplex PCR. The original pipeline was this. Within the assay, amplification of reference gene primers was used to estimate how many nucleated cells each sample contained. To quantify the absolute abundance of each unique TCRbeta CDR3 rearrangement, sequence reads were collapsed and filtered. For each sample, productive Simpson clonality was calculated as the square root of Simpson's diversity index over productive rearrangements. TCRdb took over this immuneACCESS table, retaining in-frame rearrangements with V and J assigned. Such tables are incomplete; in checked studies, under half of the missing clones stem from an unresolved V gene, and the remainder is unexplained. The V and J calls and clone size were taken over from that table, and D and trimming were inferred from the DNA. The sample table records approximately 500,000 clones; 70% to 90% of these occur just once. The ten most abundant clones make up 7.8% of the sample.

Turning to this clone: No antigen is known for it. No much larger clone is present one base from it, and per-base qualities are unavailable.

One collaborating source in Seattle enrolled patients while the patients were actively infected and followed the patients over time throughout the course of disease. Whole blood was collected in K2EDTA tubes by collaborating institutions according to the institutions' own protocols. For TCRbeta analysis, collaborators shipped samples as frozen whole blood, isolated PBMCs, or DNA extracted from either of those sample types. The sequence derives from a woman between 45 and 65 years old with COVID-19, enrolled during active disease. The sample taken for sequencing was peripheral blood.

The CDR3 here reads CASSPTGYYNEQFF. The sequenced DNA: TGTGCCAGCAGCCCAACGGGGTACTACAATGAGCAGTTCTTC. The chain is encoded by TRBV11-2 joined to TRBJ2-1; a tentative D match to TRBD2 spans 5 bases. Trimming removed 5 bases from V and 3 bases from J, leaving 11 bases between the germline ends. The germline V gene yields SGHAT for CDR1 and FQNNGV for CDR2. From the cysteine up to the phenylalanine, the CDR3 has a length of 14 residues. The sequence is cut down to CDR3 DNA, 42 bases in frame from base 1.